Only one count was recorded for the clone carrying this T cell receptor (beta chain). The antigen remains undetermined. CD4+ cells yielded CD45RA+ naive and CD45RA-negative memory subsets. This sample is drawn from a study of shared clonotypes between healthy human individuals. Germline CDR1 reads KGHSH; CDR2 reads LQKENI. V dropped 3 bases and J dropped 10; count of bases not matched to a gene: 15. This CDR3 has 16 amino acids. In the study's own analysis: Without quality scores, immunoSEQ junctional reads could not be filtered like full-length reads. The data were produced by immunoSEQ multiplex PCR, yet TCRdb's version contains in-frame clones alone and is incomplete. V, J and clone size are those of that table, while D and trimming were read from the DNA. The profile shows about 1 million clones, about 76% of them singletons. The study's findings and limits: Blood was the only sampled material, and tissue repertoires likely differ.

What was sequenced was memory CD4+ T cells sorted from blood. Subset defined: CD45RA-negative fraction. The rearrangement uses TRBV18 and TRBJ1-1; TRBD1 matches at 9 bases. The TCR comes from a man between 18 and 35 years old in good health. For the CDR3, the DNA is TGTGCCAGCTCACCCTTGGGACAGGGTGCACCCCAGGGAGCTTTCTTT. It codes for CASSPLGQGAPQGAFF. The variable domain in full, with the rest retrieved from reference TRBV18 and TRBJ1-1, is NAGVMQNPRHLVRRRGQEARLRCSPMKGHSHVYWYRQLPEEGLKFMVYLQKENIIDESGMPKERFSAEFPKEGPSILRIQQVVRGDSAAYFCASSPLGQGAPQGAFFGQGTRLTVV.